This T cell receptor (beta chain) was identified during a study of cytomegalovirus exposure and HLA in healthy donors. Findings and caveats of the study: Specificity of three CMV-associated chains for CMV antigens was verified in vitro. According to the study, 180 or so TCR beta chains were cytomegalovirus-associated.

The CDR3 loop spans 16 amino acids. V trimming: 4 bases; J trimming: 5 bases; junction bases outside the gene matches: 11. Germline CDR1 and CDR2: SGHRS and YFSETQ. PCR involved 60 Vbeta and 13 Jbeta primers. The protocol was immunoSEQ multiplex PCR, while the TCRdb copy is restricted to in-frame clones and leaves out a portion. The data hold some 110,000 clones, with around 61% observed a single time. Remarks on this clone: Its cognate antigen is unknown.

The chain combines TRBV5-1 with TRBJ1-4; 7 bases are a match to TRBD1. This TCR was sampled from a woman in her thirties in good health and CMV-seronegative. Sample: PBMCs. This chain's CDR3 is CASSGGTAQGNEKLFF. CDR3 sequence (DNA): TGCGCCAGCAGCGGGGGGACAGCGCAGGGAAATGAAAAACTGTTTTTT.